Below are 16 T cell receptor beta chains sequenced from a single sample in a study of T-cell memory formation after mild COVID-19. MiXCR, applied by TCRdb to the 5' RACE reads, yields one record per CDR3 protein. The table lists fewer than 50,000 distinct CDR3 sequences, about 7.1% of them singletons. Sequenced input: PBMCs or a T cell subset sorted from them (not recorded which). The receptors stem from a young man who had mild COVID-19 (a few samples of this study predate the infection). Cell type and time point are not known.

A remark on this clonotype: At one boundary the junction diverges from the germline segment, which might be a read error. The chain uses TRBV2 and TRBJ2-5; tentatively, D is TRBD2 (7 bases). Germline V gives CDR1 SNHLY, CDR2 FYNNEI. This CDR3 has 12 amino acids. CDR3 protein: CASRGGRETQYF. The CDR3 region has the DNA TGTGCTAGCAGGGGAGGGAGGGAGACCCAGTACTTC.

CDR3 DNA sequence: TGCGCCAGCAGCCAAGATGCTGCGACTAGCGGACTATACAATGAGCAGTTCTTC. This translates into CASSQDAATSGLYNEQFF. The chain joins TRBV4-1 to TRBJ2-1, with TRBD2 identical over 9 bases. Germline V CDR1 and CDR2: MGHRA, YSYEKL. The CDR3 contains 18 residues. The J segment lost 4 bases and the V segment lost 0 bases, leaving 10 bases of the junction unmatched.

This clonotype has a handful of counts. The rearrangement joins TRBV7-2 to TRBJ2-1, with TRBD1 matching over 7 bases. Germline loops: CDR1 SGHTA, CDR2 FQGNSA. The ends lost 5 bases at V and 5 bases at J; junction bases unmatched: 15. There are 17 residues in the CDR3. For the CDR3, the DNA is TGTGCCAGCAGCCCGTACCTCGACAGGGTAGGACACAATGAGCAGTTCTTC. It encodes CASSPYLDRVGHNEQFF.

This clonotype was counted a few times. CDR3 protein: CASSNPSTDYTF. DNA of the CDR3: TGTGCCAGCAGCAACCCATCGACAGACTACACCTTC. The chain is built from TRBV6-5 and TRBJ1-2; weak D call: TRBD1 (5 bases). The germline V and J ends were trimmed by 6 bases and 10 bases, with 15 bases remaining between them. From germline, CDR1 is MNHEY and CDR2 SVGAGI. The length of the CDR3 is 12 residues.

This clonotype was counted only a few times. CDR3 amino acids: CAWSVRIEQFF. For the CDR3, the DNA is TGTGCCTGGAGTGTTAGGATTGAGCAGTTCTTC. This chain connects TRBV30 to TRBJ2-1; no firm D call. The CDR3 consists of 11 residues. V lost 0 bases, J lost 9 bases, and 6 bases lay in between. Per the germline V gene, CDR1 is GTSNPN and CDR2 is SVGIG (reference sequence).

V is TRBV7-8 and J is TRBJ1-1; D is uncertain. CDR1 and CDR2 from the germline V gene are SGHVS and FQNEAQ. This CDR3 has 17 amino acids. Trimming removed 5 bases at V and 4 bases at J, with 23 bases between. CDR3 in amino acids: CASSRIRRGLVATEAFF. The CDR3 bases are TGTGCCAGCAGCCGAATACGACGAGGTTTAGTCGCCACTGAAGCTTTCTTT.

The gene calls are TRBV7-3 and TRBJ2-2, with D tentatively TRBD1 (6 bases). With 4 bases removed from V and 5 bases from J, the gap between germline ends came to 14 bases. Germline V gives CDR1 SGHTA, CDR2 FQGTGA. This CDR3 contains 15 residues. The CDR3: CASSSTARGTGELFF. In DNA form, the CDR3 reads TGTGCCAGCAGCTCCACTGCCAGGGGTACCGGGGAGCTGTTTTTT.

The chain carries TRBV12-3 or TRBV12-4 and TRBJ1-3, with 10 nucleotides matching TRBD1. Trimming at V came to 6 bases and at J to 4 bases, leaving 6 bases not matched to a gene. This CDR3 spans 15 amino acids. CDR3 loop: CASRPGTGVGNTIYF. The CDR3 DNA reads TGTGCCAGCAGGCCCGGGACAGGGGTAGGAAACACCATATATTTT.

This rearrangement joins TRBV3-1 to TRBJ2-7, with TRBD2 matching over 11 bases. Germline loops: CDR1 LGHDT, CDR2 YNNKEL (reference sequence). The CDR3 consists of 15 residues. V shed 5 bases and J 0 bases; nucleotides not matched to a gene: 3. The CDR3: CASSTGTSGSYEQYF. CDR3 nucleotide sequence: TGTGCCAGCAGCACCGGGACTAGCGGCTCCTACGAGCAGTACTTC.

The chain employs TRBV6-2 or TRBV6-3 and TRBJ2-7, with TRBD2 matching over 9 bases. With V trimmed by 6 bases and J by 4 bases, 10 bases remained unmatched. The CDR3 has 15 amino acids. The V gene's germline CDR1 is MNHEY and CDR2 SVGEGT. The CDR3 nucleotides read TGTGCCAGCAGGGATACGGGACTAGCAAGGTACGAGCAGTACGTC. Translated: CASRDTGLARYEQYV.

The chain couples TRBV15 to TRBJ2-7; D might be TRBD1 (5 bases). V gave up 6 bases and J gave up 9 bases, with 24 bases separating them. The CDR3 is made up of 15 amino acids. Germline V gives CDR1 LNHNV, CDR2 YYDKDF (reference sequence). In DNA, the CDR3 is TGTGCCACCAGAGGAGCCGGCAGGGTGGTACGAGGGCAGTACGTC. Translating it yields CATRGAGRVVRGQYV.

This clonotype occurred a few times. In nucleotides, the CDR3 is TGTGCCAGCAGCTTAGAACTGACGGCCCGCAGTTCACCCCTCCACTTT. This codes for CASSLELTARSSPLHF. The chain recombines TRBV7-6 with TRBJ1-6, with D hard to call. The ends were cut back, 1 base at V and 9 bases at J, with 16 bases in the middle. Germline CDR1 and CDR2: SGHVS and FNYEAQ. The CDR3 is 16 amino acids.

The chain is built from TRBV6-5 and TRBJ2-4; 7 nucleotides match TRBD1. This CDR3 is built from 14 residues. Trimming at V came to 5 bases and at J to 7 bases, leaving 8 bases not matched to a gene. From germline, CDR1 is MNHEY and CDR2 SVGAGI. The CDR3 here is CASSLNRGPNIQYF. The DNA for the CDR3 is TGTGCCAGCAGTCTAAACAGGGGACCCAACATTCAGTACTTC.

This clonotype was seen more than once but under ten times. V gene TRBV12-3 or TRBV12-4 combines with J gene TRBJ2-3; 11 bases are shared with TRBD2. With V trimmed by 3 bases and J by 5 bases, 7 bases remained unmatched. The CDR3 consists of 16 residues. CDR3 nucleotide sequence: TGTGCCAGCAGTTTTTATAGCGGGGGGGCCATAGATACGCAGTATTTT. Amino acids: CASSFYSGGAIDTQYF.

The genes are TRBV28 and TRBJ2-1; 11 nucleotides match TRBD2. V lost 8 bases, J lost 6 bases, and 9 bases stayed unmatched. The CDR3 runs 15 residues. Germline CDR1 is MDHEN and CDR2 is SYDVKM. DNA of the CDR3: TGTGCCAGCCGTCCCTCTAGCGGGGGGTCCAATGAGCAGTTCTTC. The encoded protein is CASRPSSGGSNEQFF. The whole variable domain, filled in from reference TRBV28 and TRBJ2-1, reads DVKVTQSSRYLVKRTGEKVFLECVQDMDHENMFWYRQDPGLGLRLIYFSYDVKMKEKGDIPEGYSVSREKKERFSLILESASTNQTSMYLCASRPSSGGSNEQFFGPGTRLTVL.

A few counts support this clonotype. The chain carries TRBV7-2 and TRBJ2-1; 12 bases match TRBD2. Per the germline V gene, CDR1 is SGHTA and CDR2 is FQGNSA. This CDR3 comprises 15 residues. Germline trimming cut 6 bases from V and 4 bases from J; bases unmatched to any gene: 4. The CDR3 coding sequence is TGTGCCAGCAGTCCGACTAGCGGGGGATACAATGAGCAGTTCTTC. Residues: CASSPTSGGYNEQFF.